These 25 T cell receptor beta chains were sequenced from one sample in a study of blood T cell repertoires in COVID-19. Sequencing was performed with immunoSEQ multiplex PCR; in TCRdb, only in-frame clones are kept and a portion is missing. The sample has tens of thousands of clones, 85% seen once; the top ten hold about 25%. The sample consisted of peripheral blood. These TCRs come from a human donor in a cohort sampled during active COVID-19.

This sequence joins TRBV5-1 and TRBJ2-7; no reliable D call. The V gene's germline CDR1 is SGHRS and CDR2 YFSETQ. V was shortened by 4 bases and J by 0 bases, with 17 bases between the two germline ends. This CDR3 is 16 amino acids long. The CDR3 spells CASSTSNVASSYEQYF. CDR3 coding DNA: TGCGCCAGCAGCACCTCCAATGTAGCTAGCTCCTACGAGCAGTACTTC. Full variable domain (remainder filled in from reference TRBV5-1 and TRBJ2-7): KAGVTQTPRYLIKTRGQQVTLSCSPISGHRSVSWYQQTPGQGLQFLFEYFSETQRNKGNFPGRFSGRQFSNSRSEMNVSTLELGDSALYLCASSTSNVASSYEQYFGPGTRLTVT.

J is TRBJ2-1 and V is TRBV28; D is uncertain. The length of the CDR3 is 13 residues. The germline gives CDR1 MDHEN, CDR2 SYDVKM. The V end lost 6 bases, the J end lost 4 bases, and 10 bases lay between the germline ends. The CDR3: CASRTQFYNEQFF. CDR3 nucleotide sequence: TGTGCCAGCAGAACACAATTTTACAATGAGCAGTTCTTC. Full variable domain (rest looked up from reference TRBV28 and TRBJ2-1): DVKVTQSSRYLVKRTGEKVFLECVQDMDHENMFWYRQDPGLGLRLIYFSYDVKMKEKGDIPEGYSVSREKKERFSLILESASTNQTSMYLCASRTQFYNEQFFGPGTRLTVL.

This sequence joins TRBV24-1 and TRBJ2-7, with D possibly being TRBD2 (6 bases). Trimming removed 4 bases from V and 1 base from J, with 7 bases in between. Germline CDR1 is KGHDR and CDR2 is SFDVKD. The CDR3 has 13 residues. The CDR3 DNA reads as TGTGCCACCAGTGAAGGGAGGTCCTACGAGCAGTACTTC. This gives the protein CATSEGRSYEQYF.

The chain combines TRBV24-1 with TRBJ2-2; D call uncertain. The CDR3 is 17 amino acids. The germline V gene has CDR1 KGHDR and CDR2 SFDVKD. V gave up 1 base and J gave up 2 bases, with 13 bases separating them. The CDR3 DNA reads as TGTGCCACCAGTGATTTTAAACCCCCTACTAACACCGGGGAGCTGTTTTTT. Its protein is CATSDFKPPTNTGELFF.

In its sample, this clone was seen a few times. This chain links TRBV4-2 with TRBJ1-5; TRBD1 aligns across 8 bases. With 4 bases clipped from V and 6 bases from J, the junction kept 11 bases outside the gene matches. Per germline, CDR1 LGHNA and CDR2 YNFKEQ. This CDR3 is built from 16 residues. CDR3 coding DNA: TGTGCCAGCAGCCGAAATTCCGACAGGGGAGGTCAGCCCCAGCATTTT. Protein: CASSRNSDRGGQPQHF.

This clone was counted once. This chain connects TRBV18 to TRBJ2-5; 9 nucleotides line up with TRBD1. J lost 5 bases, V lost 5 bases, and 9 bases had no gene match. The V gene's germline CDR1 is KGHSH and CDR2 LQKENI. The CDR3 spans 15 residues. The CDR3 DNA is TGTGCCAGCTCAATACAGGGGGCGGATGTGGAGACCCAGTACTTC. The encoded protein is CASSIQGADVETQYF.

This chain joins TRBV7-8 and TRBJ1-4; no clear D gene. The CDR3 is 15 residues long. From germline, CDR1 is SGHVS and CDR2 FQNEAQ. Trimming stripped 5 bases from V and 7 bases from J, with 17 bases between. Here the CDR3 reads CASSATLLRSEKLFF. The CDR3 DNA reads TGTGCCAGCAGCGCAACTCTACTCCGGAGTGAAAAACTGTTTTTT.

The rearrangement links TRBV7-3 to TRBJ2-5; D not certain. CDR1 and CDR2 (germline): SGHTA, FQGTGA. V was cut by 2 bases and J by 5 bases, with 9 bases left in between. CDR3 length: 13 residues. CDR3 amino acids: CASSLGRGETQYF. The CDR3 DNA sequence: TGTGCCAGCAGCTTAGGGCGTGGCGAGACCCAGTACTTC.

The chain has TRBV6-5 and TRBJ2-7; 9 bases fit TRBD1. The CDR3 has 12 residues. J gave up 10 bases and V 4 bases, and 5 bases lay outside the gene matches. CDR1 is MNHEY and CDR2 is SVGAGI in the germline V gene. The CDR3 nucleotides read TGTGCCAGCAGTTTCGGACAGGGGATACAGTACTTC. Translation: CASSFGQGIQYF.

This chain connects TRBV30 to TRBJ2-7, with D unclear. The germline V and J ends were trimmed by 4 bases and 3 bases, with 10 bases remaining between them. Germline CDR1 is GTSNPN and CDR2 is SVGIG (reference sequence). The CDR3 contains 12 residues. Here the CDR3 DNA reads TGTGCCTGGACCTCAACTCGCTACGAGCAGTACTTC. Residues: CAWTSTRYEQYF.

This clone was detected a few times. The rearrangement links TRBV7-3 to TRBJ2-2; D might be TRBD2 (5 bases). From germline, CDR1 is SGHTA and CDR2 FQGTGA. CDR3 length: 17 amino acids. V lost 5 bases to trimming and J lost 2 bases, with 18 bases between them. CDR3 coding DNA: TGTGCCAGCAGCCCCTACGCGGGCAGCATTAACACCGGGGAGCTGTTTTTT. This translates into CASSPYAGSINTGELFF.

J is TRBJ2-1 and V is TRBV9; TRBD2 matches 11 bases. V lost 4 bases, J lost 4 bases, and 7 bases stayed unmatched. Per germline, CDR1 SGDLS and CDR2 YYNGEE. CDR3 length: 16 amino acids. CDR3 sequence: CASSPGASGGYNEQFF. The CDR3 DNA sequence: TGTGCCAGCAGCCCCGGGGCTAGCGGGGGGTACAATGAGCAGTTCTTC.

The V and J genes are TRBV30 and TRBJ2-7; possibly TRBD2 for D (5 bases). The CDR3 length is 12 residues. Germline V gene lookup returns CDR1 GTSNPN and CDR2 SVGIG (reference sequence). V gave up 3 bases and J gave up 2 bases, with 8 bases separating them. CDR3 nucleotide sequence: TGTGCCTGGAGCTTCGGGGCCTACGAGCAGTACTTC. Protein: CAWSFGAYEQYF.

The chain joins TRBV7-3 to TRBJ2-7; TRBD1 is a possible D gene (6 bases). The germline V and J ends were trimmed by 5 bases and 12 bases, with 17 bases remaining between them. CDR3 length equals 12 residues. Germline CDR1 SGHTA, CDR2 FQGTGA. The CDR3 sequence is CASSPLTGLTYF. CDR3 in DNA: TGTGCCAGCAGCCCCCTGACAGGATTAACGTACTTC.

V gene TRBV6-2 or TRBV6-3 combines with J gene TRBJ2-5; 8 bases align to TRBD1. With V trimmed by 2 bases and J by 2 bases, 10 bases remained unmatched. From germline, CDR1 is MNHEY and CDR2 SVGEGT. This CDR3 has 17 residues. For the CDR3, the DNA is TGTGCCAGCAGTTACCCGAGTGACAGGGGCTTACAAGAGACCCAGTACTTC. Translation gives CASSYPSDRGLQETQYF.

The rearrangement joins TRBV29-1 to TRBJ2-5; TRBD2 matches 7 bases. Germline lookup yields CDR1 SQVTM and CDR2 ANQGSEA. CDR3 length: 13 residues. V shed 2 bases, J shed 5 bases, and the junction held 5 bases outside the gene matches. This CDR3 reads CSVERGVLETQYF. The CDR3, as DNA: TGCAGCGTTGAACGGGGGGTGCTTGAGACCCAGTACTTC.

The gene calls are TRBV6-6 and TRBJ1-1; D not certain. V gave up 3 bases and J gave up 5 bases, with 10 bases separating them. This CDR3 region has 13 residues. CDR1 is MNHNY and CDR2 is SVGAGI in the germline V gene (reference sequence). DNA for the CDR3: TGTGCCAGCAGTTATGGAGGATGGACTGAAGCTTTCTTT. Its protein is CASSYGGWTEAFF.

This chain links TRBV19 with TRBJ2-5, with TRBD1 identical over 9 bases. This CDR3 has 16 amino acids. V lost 5 bases to trimming and J lost 5 bases; unmatched junction nucleotides: 12. CDR1 is LNHDA, CDR2 SQIVND, per germline (reference sequence). This CDR3 reads CASSPWGTGMMETQYF. For the CDR3, the DNA is TGTGCCAGTAGTCCCTGGGGGACAGGGATGATGGAGACCCAGTACTTC.

Here the CDR3 reads CASRSWGVQDTEAFF. The CDR3 DNA reads TGTGCCAGCAGGTCCTGGGGGGTGCAGGACACTGAAGCTTTCTTT. This rearrangement joins TRBV6-5 to TRBJ1-1; D possibly corresponds to TRBD1 (5 bases). CDR1 MNHEY and CDR2 SVGAGI come from the germline V gene. Trimming removed 6 bases at V and 3 bases at J, with 17 bases between. The CDR3 spans 15 residues.

The V and J genes are TRBV18 and TRBJ1-6, with 8 positions matching TRBD1. This CDR3 contains 15 residues. V shed 2 bases, J shed 7 bases, and the junction held 4 bases outside the gene matches. CDR1 is KGHSH and CDR2 is LQKENI in the germline V gene. CDR3 sequence (DNA): TGTGCCAGCTCACCAGGACAGGGTGGCAATTCACCCCTCCACTTT. Its translation is CASSPGQGGNSPLHF.

V is TRBV7-3 and J is TRBJ2-1; 8 bases fit TRBD2. Per the germline V gene, CDR1 is SGHTA and CDR2 is FQGTGA. V lost 6 bases, J lost 3 bases, and 7 bases stayed unmatched. This CDR3 region has 15 residues. The CDR3 here is CASRLTGTSYNEQFF. CDR3 coding DNA: TGTGCCAGCAGACTTACCGGGACTAGCTACAATGAGCAGTTCTTC.

The CDR3 here is CASRVVSISNQPQHF. In DNA, the CDR3 is TGTGCCAGCAGGGTAGTAAGCATAAGCAATCAGCCCCAGCATTTT. The gene calls are TRBV19 and TRBJ1-5, with D perhaps matching TRBD1 (5 bases). Germline-derived CDR1 and CDR2 are LNHDA and SQIVND (reference sequence). V was cut by 9 bases and J by 1 base, with 16 bases left in between. CDR3 length equals 15 residues. The variable domain in full, with the rest retrieved from reference TRBV19 and TRBJ1-5, is DGGITQSPKYLFRKEGQNVTLSCEQNLNHDAMYWYRQDPGQGLRLIYYSQIVNDFQKGDIAEGYSVSREKKESFPLTVTSAQKNPTAFYLCASRVVSISNQPQHFGDGTRLSIL.

V usage is TRBV4-3 and J usage is TRBJ1-1, with no clear D. The V gene lost 0 bases and the J gene lost 7 bases, with 12 bases spanning the gap. The CDR3 consists of 14 residues. CDR1 and CDR2 (germline): LGHNA, YSLEER. The CDR3 nucleotides are TGCGCCAGCAGCCAAGATGTTTCGGGGATTGAAGCTTTCTTT. Translating gives CASSQDVSGIEAFF.

This clone was detected only once. This chain links TRBV6-6 with TRBJ2-2, with TRBD1 matching 7 bases. The CDR3 has 15 residues. The germline gives CDR1 MNHNY, CDR2 SVGAGI (reference sequence). V lost 3 bases to trimming and J lost 5 bases; unmatched junction nucleotides: 6. This CDR3 reads CASSYISGGTGELFF. The DNA for the CDR3 is TGTGCCAGCAGTTATATTTCAGGGGGAACCGGGGAGCTGTTTTTT.

CDR3 DNA: TGTGCCAGCAGACTAGCGGGGGGGCAAGGTACGCAGTATTTT. It translates to CASRLAGGQGTQYF. The chain employs TRBV9 and TRBJ2-3; 13 bases line up with TRBD2. The CDR3 is 14 amino acids. Germline V gene lookup returns CDR1 SGDLS and CDR2 YYNGEE. The junction had 5 bases not matched to a gene; V was cut back by 5 bases and J by 8 bases.